This TCR beta chain was captured by sequencing in a study of shared clonotypes between healthy human individuals. CD45RO negativity and positive selection for CCR7 defined naive CD8 cells, a population that excluded terminally differentiated effector memory CD45RA+ cells. Each cell subset's genomic DNA was divided evenly among several immunoSEQ plates. The method was immunoSEQ multiplex PCR; TCRdb's version includes in-frame clones alone and lacks a portion of them. The sample has roughly 550,000 clones, around 95% seen once. General study results and limits: Since donors were few, the genetic and exposure-history diversity represented was limited.

Of note for this clone: The antigen is undetermined.

The CDR3 runs 16 residues. The germline V gene has CDR1 SNHLY and CDR2 FYNNEI. The ends were cut back, 3 bases at V and 4 bases at J, with 16 bases in the middle. The source is a woman younger than 45 in good health. The sequenced sample consisted of naive CD8+ T cells sorted from blood. The chain links TRBV2 to TRBJ2-1, with D hard to call. This CDR3 is CASSDTSRSYYNEQFF. The DNA of the CDR3 is TGTGCCAGCAGTGACACCAGCAGGAGTTATTACAATGAGCAGTTCTTC.